One T cell receptor beta chain is described in this entry. Its cognate antigen is unknown. CDR3 regions were amplified by Arm-PCR using iRepertoire HTBI primers to build TCR beta libraries. MiXCR was run by TCRdb on the multiplex PCR reads, yielding one entry per CDR3 protein. The profile shows a few hundred thousand distinct CDR3 sequences, 22% of them singletons. Time point indicated: persistent/refractory GD, antithyroid drugs over 5 years with positive TRAb. Preparation of the TCR library used RNA extracted from PBMCs. Xi'an, China, was home to the endocrinology department that provided patients. The data originate from a study of regulatory T cells in long-lasting Graves disease. Across the study: The term persistent Graves' disease signified upward of 5 years on antithyroid drugs with positive TSH receptor antibodies.

Germline V gene lookup returns CDR1 MNHEY and CDR2 SVGEGT. V lost 8 bases and J 4 bases, leaving 9 bases between the germline ends. This CDR3 spans 12 amino acids. Study observations and caveats: Persistent Graves' disease cases displayed lower TCR diversity than newly diagnosed ones. Favored usage of TRBV28, TRBJ1-2 and TRBJ2-5 was recorded in persistent disease.

The sample was peripheral blood mononuclear cells (PBMCs), taken when the disease was refractory, from a patient treated with antithyroid drugs. This sequence joins TRBV6-2 or TRBV6-3 and TRBJ1-5; no reliable D call. This receptor was taken from a female donor with Graves disease. DNA for the CDR3: TGTGCCAGCGAAAACCAGAATCAGCCCCAGCATTTT. It is translated as CASENQNQPQHF.